This TCR beta chain was recorded in a study of T cells in Graves' hyperthyroidism and ophthalmopathy. Study results and limitations: Most thyroid clonotypes that were expanded above 0.001 also turned up in blood. The model forecast ophthalmopathy, anticipating it by a median approximately 6.2 months before onset.

PBMCs were sourced from 9 to 10 ml fresh peripheral blood. Amplification of TCR beta CDR3 regions used RNA as the template. Using the HTBI primer set, a first-round RT-PCR was run on the TCR CDR3. TCRdb re-analysed the multiplex PCR reads in MiXCR, keeping a single row per CDR3 protein. The sample includes roughly 180,000 distinct CDR3 sequences, around 15% of them seen just once. This clonotype was found many times. The antigen is not known. This CDR3 is 13 amino acids long. Looked up from germline, CDR1 is SGDLS and CDR2 is YYNGEE. V was pared by 3 bases and J by 4 bases, with 2 bases of the junction left unmatched.

Sequenced: blood. The clonotype originates from a woman aged 50 to 65 with Graves' hyperthyroidism. V and J are TRBV9 and TRBJ1-1, with TRBD1 matching over 8 bases. CDR3 coding DNA: TGTGCCAGCAGCGGCGACAGGGGCACTGAAGCTTTCTTT. Its translation: CASSGDRGTEAFF.